Each of the 27 T cell receptor beta chains below was sequenced from the same sample in a study of blood T cells in healthy people across ages. With a J-beta primer mix and a sample-barcoded 5' primer, a second PCR ran about 7 to 12 cycles. TCRdb called the 5' RACE reads again in MiXCR, with one record for every CDR3 protein. The top ten clones hold around 3.6% of a sample with 600,000 to 1,000,000 distinct CDR3 sequences, around 25% of them seen once. The same data also went into a second study, on T cells of mothers and their children.

Sequenced input: blood. These receptors originate from a boy between 10 and 17 years old in good health.

V usage is TRBV20-1 and J usage is TRBJ2-5; 8 bases match TRBD2. The V gene end was trimmed by 2 bases and the J gene end by 2 bases; junction bases not matched to a gene: 7. The CDR3 totals 15 residues. CDR1 is DFQATT, CDR2 SNEGSKA, per germline (reference sequence). CDR3 DNA: TGCAGTGCTAGAACTCACGGGGGGGGACAAGAGACCCAGTACTTC. Amino acid sequence: CSARTHGGGQETQYF.

This clonotype was seen only a few times. This chain uses TRBV2 with TRBJ2-5; D unclear. V lost 6 bases and J lost 7, with 21 bases in between. CDR1 and CDR2 from the germline V gene are SNHLY and FYNNEI. CDR3 length: 15 amino acids. The CDR3 reads CASRSGLLSPGTQYF. For the CDR3, the DNA is TGTGCCAGCAGATCCGGGCTACTAAGTCCCGGGACCCAGTACTTC.

The genes are TRBV28 and TRBJ2-3, with TRBD2 identical over 10 bases. The V and J ends lost 6 bases and 2 bases, in that order; junction bases with no gene match: 14. The germline V gene has CDR1 MDHEN and CDR2 SYDVKM. This CDR3 has 18 residues. The CDR3 is CASRTGTSVSIYTDTQYF. CDR3 coding DNA: TGTGCCAGCAGAACCGGGACTAGCGTGTCCATTTACACAGATACGCAGTATTTT.

The sample holds a few counts of this clonotype. This chain joins TRBV3-1 and TRBJ1-4, with D maybe TRBD1 (6 bases). The CDR3 covers 17 residues. The germline CDR1 and CDR2 sequences are LGHDT and YNNKEL (reference sequence). V was shortened by 0 bases and J by 3 bases, with 14 bases between the two germline ends. This CDR3 is CASSQDPGRGPNEKLFF. Written as DNA, the CDR3 is TGTGCCAGCAGCCAAGATCCGGGGCGGGGGCCTAATGAAAAACTGTTTTTT.

This clonotype was detected a few times. The J gene is TRBJ2-3, the V gene TRBV20-1, with D perhaps TRBD2 (6 bases). The V and J ends lost 0 bases and 6 bases respectively, with 13 bases between them. Looked up from germline, CDR1 is DFQATT and CDR2 is SNEGSKA (reference sequence). The CDR3 has 14 residues. Here the CDR3 reads CSARDGGGWDTQYF. The DNA for the CDR3 is TGCAGTGCTAGAGATGGGGGAGGATGGGATACGCAGTATTTT.

This chain joins TRBV4-1 and TRBJ2-5; 8 nucleotides agree with TRBD2. The J call is doubtful: the DNA matches TRBJ2-7 better. The CDR3 runs 16 residues. The germline gives CDR1 MGHRA, CDR2 YSYEKL. This CDR3 reads CASSQVLADPDYEQYF. DNA for the CDR3: TGCGCCAGCAGCCAAGTACTAGCGGATCCAGATTACGAGCAGTACTTC.

Points on this clonotype: The junction departs from the called germline gene at one end, perhaps through a read error. The chain employs TRBV7-2 and TRBJ2-2, with D perhaps TRBD2 (5 bases). Germline CDR1 and CDR2: SGHTA and FQGNSA. The CDR3 extends over 14 amino acids. Here the CDR3 DNA reads TGTGCCAGCAGCTTAGGACTCATCACCGGGGAGCTGCTTTTT. Protein: CASSLGLITGELLF.

In this sample, this clonotype turned up a few times. This CDR3 is CASSIRQGGQPQHF. The CDR3 coding sequence is TGTGCCAGCAGCATCAGACAGGGTGGTCAGCCCCAGCATTTT. The J gene is TRBJ1-5, the V gene TRBV7-2; 7 bases are a match to TRBD1. Trimming removed 5 bases from V and 6 bases from J; junction bases left unmatched: 7. The CDR3 has 14 amino acids. Germline CDR1 is SGHTA and CDR2 is FQGNSA.

The chain joins TRBV15 to TRBJ2-4; 7 bases are shared with TRBD2. V dropped 5 bases and J dropped 6; count of bases not matched to a gene: 16. The V gene's germline CDR1 is LNHNV and CDR2 YYDKDF (reference sequence). This CDR3 has 17 amino acids. DNA of the CDR3: TGTGCCACCAGCGATATTTTGTGGGAGGGCCCCAGAAACATTCAGTACTTC. Its protein is CATSDILWEGPRNIQYF.

In the case of this clonotype: A junction end diverges from the germline sequence, so it may reflect a read error. The CDR3 region is CASSLVQSPGEFF. The CDR3 region has the DNA TGCGCCAGCAGCTTGGTGCAATCCCCGGGGGAGTTCTTC. This chain uses TRBV5-1 with TRBJ2-5, with D perhaps TRBD2 (6 bases). This CDR3 has 13 amino acids. Germline assignment: CDR1 SGHRS and CDR2 YFSETQ.

The chain links TRBV29-1 to TRBJ2-5; possible D gene TRBD1, 5 bases. The V gene's germline CDR1 is SQVTM and CDR2 ANQGSEA. This CDR3 is 13 amino acids long. Trimming left V 0 bases short and J 5 bases short, with 10 bases between. The CDR3 protein is CSVEDRNRETQYF. The DNA of the CDR3 is TGCAGCGTTGAAGATCGGAACAGGGAGACCCAGTACTTC.

This clonotype was found a few times. The chain recombines TRBV5-1 with TRBJ2-5; weak D call: TRBD2 (6 bases). Per germline, CDR1 SGHRS and CDR2 YFSETQ. Trimming took off 4 bases at V and 5 bases at J, with 15 bases between the two ends. The CDR3 extends over 14 amino acids. The CDR3 region is CASSLEEGSETQYF. The CDR3 DNA sequence: TGCGCCAGCAGCCTCGAGGAGGGTTCGGAGACCCAGTACTTC.

The CDR3 loop is CASSKAGNNSPLHF. CDR3 nucleotides: TGTGCCAGCAGCAAGGCAGGGAATAATTCACCCCTCCACTTT. The V gene is TRBV11-1, the J gene TRBJ1-6; weak D call: TRBD1 (5 bases). V lost 5 bases and J lost 5, with 10 bases in between. Germline values: CDR1 SGHAT, CDR2 FQDESV (reference sequence). The CDR3 length is 14 residues.

This clonotype was seen more than once but under ten times. This chain links TRBV28 with TRBJ2-6; D is unresolved. This CDR3 is 14 amino acids long. Germline values: CDR1 MDHEN, CDR2 SYDVKM. The germline V and J ends were trimmed by 4 bases and 0 bases, with 4 bases remaining between them. The CDR3 region has the DNA TGTGCCAGCAGTTCCTACTCTGGGGCCAACGTCCTGACTTTC. This encodes CASSSYSGANVLTF.

V usage is TRBV11-2 and J usage is TRBJ2-5; TRBD2 is a possible D gene (6 bases). Looked up from germline, CDR1 is SGHAT and CDR2 is FQNNGV. The CDR3 runs 15 residues. The ends were cut back, 5 bases at V and 6 bases at J, with 19 bases in the middle. CDR3 protein: CASSPRLDFQQTQYF. The CDR3 nucleotides are TGTGCCAGCAGCCCGAGACTAGATTTTCAGCAGACCCAGTACTTC. The full variable domain, completed using reference TRBV11-2 and TRBJ2-5, is EAGVAQSPRYKIIEKRQSVAFWCNPISGHATLYWYQQILGQGPKLLIQFQNNGVVDDSQLPKDRFSAERLKGVDSTLKIQPAKLEDSAVYLCASSPRLDFQQTQYFGPGTRLLVL.

As for this clonotype: At one end the junction does not follow the germline gene, possibly because of a read error. The V gene is TRBV20-1, the J gene TRBJ1-3; no reliable D call. This CDR3 region has 13 residues. Per the germline V gene, CDR1 is DFQATT and CDR2 is SNEGSKA (reference sequence). The CDR3 DNA reads TGCAGTGCTAGTACGGGTGTCGGAAGCACCATATATTTT. It specifies CSASTGVGSTIYF.

The chain is built from TRBV7-8 and TRBJ1-6; D possibly corresponds to TRBD1 (6 bases). Trimming took off 2 bases at V and 3 bases at J, with 17 bases between the two ends. This CDR3 has 18 amino acids. Germline-derived CDR1 and CDR2 are SGHVS and FQNEAQ. In DNA, the CDR3 is TGTGCCAGCAGCTTACGGGGCCCCCAGGGGCACTATAATTCACCCCTCCACTTT. Translation: CASSLRGPQGHYNSPLHF. Complete variable domain (other parts from reference TRBV7-8 and TRBJ1-6): GAGVSQSPRYKVAKRGQDVALRCDPISGHVSLFWYQQALGQGPEFLTYFQNEAQLDKSGLPSDRFFAERPEGSVSTLKIQRTQQEDSAVYLCASSLRGPQGHYNSPLHFGNGTRLTVT.

This clonotype was counted a few times. The chain joins TRBV10-3 to TRBJ2-1; D unclear. The germline V gene has CDR1 ENHRY and CDR2 SYGVKD. V shed 2 bases and J shed 5 bases, with 4 bases lying between them. This CDR3 is 12 amino acids long. In DNA, the CDR3 is TGTGCCATCAGTGAGGAGGACAATGAGCAGTTCTTC. Its translation is CAISEEDNEQFF.

This clonotype has a handful of counts. V gene TRBV6-6 combines with J gene TRBJ2-1; 8 nucleotides align to TRBD1. Germline V gene data show CDR1 as MNHNY and CDR2 as SVGAGI (reference sequence). V lost 8 bases and J lost 5; bases outside the gene matches: 11. This CDR3 is 15 amino acids long. The CDR3 bases are TGTGCCAGCTTCTCCGGGACAGGACCAGACAATGAGCAGTTCTTC. Translation gives CASFSGTGPDNEQFF.

In this sample, this clonotype turned up a few times. This sequence joins TRBV7-9 and TRBJ1-4; D gene ambiguous. The CDR3 covers 16 residues. With 1 base removed from V and 8 bases from J, the gap between germline ends came to 17 bases. CDR1 and CDR2 from the germline V gene are SEHNR and FQNEAQ (reference sequence). CDR3 protein: CASSLVGSGSREKLFF. The CDR3 coding sequence is TGTGCCAGCAGCTTAGTCGGGTCTGGTTCGCGGGAAAAACTGTTTTTT.

The chain employs TRBV20-1 and TRBJ2-4; D possibly corresponds to TRBD2 (6 bases). The CDR3 is 14 amino acids. V was pared by 7 bases and J by 4 bases, with 17 bases between. Germline CDR1 DFQATT, CDR2 SNEGSKA (reference sequence). The CDR3 reads CSVGRRLAKNIQYF. Here the CDR3 DNA reads TGCAGTGTGGGGAGGAGATTGGCGAAAAACATTCAGTACTTC.

This clonotype was detected only a few times. V is TRBV2 and J is TRBJ2-1, with D unresolved. CDR1 and CDR2 (germline): SNHLY, FYNNEI. Deletions cut 1 base from V and 10 bases from J, with 11 bases between. This CDR3 has 13 amino acids. CDR3 DNA sequence: TGTGCCAGCAGTGAAGAAAGCAGATCGGAGCAGTTCTTC. This sequence encodes CASSEESRSEQFF.

The chain uses TRBV6-2 or TRBV6-3 and TRBJ2-3; D may match TRBD1 or TRBD2 (5 bases each). In germline, CDR1 is MNHEY, CDR2 SVGEGT. V lost 2 bases and J 1 base, leaving 10 bases between the germline ends. The CDR3 totals 15 residues. This CDR3 reads CASSYGGEGTDTQYF. CDR3 in DNA: TGTGCCAGCAGTTACGGGGGAGAAGGCACAGATACGCAGTATTTT.

The chain couples TRBV9 to TRBJ1-3; perhaps TRBD1 as D (6 bases). The ends were cut back, 0 bases at V and 0 bases at J, with 10 bases in the middle. Germline CDR1 and CDR2: SGDLS and YYNGEE. This CDR3 spans 16 amino acids. The CDR3 coding sequence is TGTGCCAGCAGCGTAGGACAGGCCGGCTCTGGAAACACCATATATTTT. Its protein is CASSVGQAGSGNTIYF.

This clonotype appeared a single time. The chain joins TRBV12-3 or TRBV12-4 to TRBJ1-4, with TRBD1 as a possible D gene (6 bases). The CDR3 extends over 14 amino acids. The V end was cut by 5 bases, the J end by 8 bases, with 15 bases between. CDR3 DNA: TGTGCCAGCAGTGGGACACTGGGTCACGAAAAACTGTTTTTT. It translates to CASSGTLGHEKLFF.

This clonotype was observed a few times. V and J are TRBV9 and TRBJ2-5; D is undetermined. Germline assignment: CDR1 SGDLS and CDR2 YYNGEE. V gave up 3 bases and J gave up 11 bases, with 14 bases separating them. The CDR3 has 12 residues. The CDR3 here is CASSGYGVEQYF. In nucleotides, the CDR3 is TGTGCCAGCAGCGGATACGGAGTAGAGCAGTACTTC.

V gene TRBV20-1 combines with J gene TRBJ2-7, with a weak D call TRBD2 (5 bases). The CDR3 has 12 amino acids. Between the trimmed V and J ends, which lost 5 bases and 4 bases, there was a span of 12 bases. Per germline, CDR1 DFQATT and CDR2 SNEGSKA (reference sequence). The CDR3 reads CSARRSQYEQYF. The CDR3 region has the DNA TGCAGTGCTCGGAGGTCTCAATACGAGCAGTACTTC.